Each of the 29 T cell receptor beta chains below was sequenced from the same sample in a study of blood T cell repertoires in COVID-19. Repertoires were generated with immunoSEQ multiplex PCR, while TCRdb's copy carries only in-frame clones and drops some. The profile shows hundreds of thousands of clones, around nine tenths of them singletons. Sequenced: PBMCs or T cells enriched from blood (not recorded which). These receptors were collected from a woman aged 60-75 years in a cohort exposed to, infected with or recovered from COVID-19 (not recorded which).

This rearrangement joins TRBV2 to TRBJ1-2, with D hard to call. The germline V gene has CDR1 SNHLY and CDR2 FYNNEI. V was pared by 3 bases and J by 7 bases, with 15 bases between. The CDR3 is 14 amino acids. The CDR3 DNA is TGTGCCAGCAGTGAGGAGGCAGGCGTCGGTGGCTACACCTTC. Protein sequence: CASSEEAGVGGYTF.

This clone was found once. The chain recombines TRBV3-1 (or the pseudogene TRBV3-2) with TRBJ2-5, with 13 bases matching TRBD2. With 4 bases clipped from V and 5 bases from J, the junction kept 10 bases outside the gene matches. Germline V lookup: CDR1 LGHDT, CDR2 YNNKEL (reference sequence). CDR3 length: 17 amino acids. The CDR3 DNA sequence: TGTGCCAGCAGCCCGGGACTAGCGGGAAGCGGGCGGGAGACCCAGTACTTC. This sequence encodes CASSPGLAGSGRETQYF.

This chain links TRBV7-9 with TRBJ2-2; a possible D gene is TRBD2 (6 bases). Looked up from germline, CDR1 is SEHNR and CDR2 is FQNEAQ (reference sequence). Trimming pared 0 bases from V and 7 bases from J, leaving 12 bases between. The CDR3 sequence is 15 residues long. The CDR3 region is CASSLAGGRNGELFF. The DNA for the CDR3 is TGTGCCAGCAGCTTAGCGGGAGGAAGAAACGGGGAGCTGTTTTTT. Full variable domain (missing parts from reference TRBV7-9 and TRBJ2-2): DTGVSQNPRHKITKRGQNVTFRCDPISEHNRLYWYRQTLGQGPEFLTYFQNEAQLEKSRLLSDRFSAERPKGSFSTLEIQRTEQGDSAMYLCASSLAGGRNGELFFGEGSRLTVL.

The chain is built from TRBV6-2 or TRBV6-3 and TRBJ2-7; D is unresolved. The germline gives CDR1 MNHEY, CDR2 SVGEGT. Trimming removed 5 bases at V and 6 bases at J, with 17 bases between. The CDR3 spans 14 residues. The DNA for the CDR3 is TGTGCCAGCAGTCCCCCCGACGTCCTAGTCGAGCAGTACTTC. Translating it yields CASSPPDVLVEQYF.

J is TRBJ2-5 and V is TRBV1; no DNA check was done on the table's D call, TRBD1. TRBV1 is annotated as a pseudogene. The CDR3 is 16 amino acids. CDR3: CTSSQDRRDNEETQYF. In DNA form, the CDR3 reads TGCACCAGCAGCCAAGATAGACGGGACAATGAAGAGACCCAGTACTTC.

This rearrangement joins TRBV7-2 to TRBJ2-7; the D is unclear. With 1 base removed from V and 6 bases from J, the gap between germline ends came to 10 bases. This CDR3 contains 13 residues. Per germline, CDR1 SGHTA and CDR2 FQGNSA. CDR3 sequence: CASSLDGAREQYF. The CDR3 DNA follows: TGTGCCAGCAGCTTAGACGGAGCGCGCGAGCAGTACTTC. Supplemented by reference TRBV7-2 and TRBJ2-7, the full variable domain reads GAGVSQSPSNKVTEKGKDVELRCDPISGHTALYWYRQSLGQGLEFLIYFQGNSAPDKSGLPSDRFSAERTGGSVSTLTIQRTQQEDSAVYLCASSLDGAREQYFGPGTRLTVT.

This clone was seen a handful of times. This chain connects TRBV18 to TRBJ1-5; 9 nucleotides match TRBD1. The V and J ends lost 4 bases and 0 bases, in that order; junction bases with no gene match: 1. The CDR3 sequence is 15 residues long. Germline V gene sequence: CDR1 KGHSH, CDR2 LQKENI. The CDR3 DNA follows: TGTGCCAGCTCACGGACAGGGGTTAGCAATCAGCCCCAGCATTTT. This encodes CASSRTGVSNQPQHF.

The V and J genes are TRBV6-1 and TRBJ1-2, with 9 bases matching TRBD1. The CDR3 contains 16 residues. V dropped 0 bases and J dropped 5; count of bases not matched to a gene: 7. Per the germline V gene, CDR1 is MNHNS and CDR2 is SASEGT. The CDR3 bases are TGTGCCAGCAGTGAAGCTTTGTGGGACAGGGCATATGGCTACACCTTC. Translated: CASSEALWDRAYGYTF.

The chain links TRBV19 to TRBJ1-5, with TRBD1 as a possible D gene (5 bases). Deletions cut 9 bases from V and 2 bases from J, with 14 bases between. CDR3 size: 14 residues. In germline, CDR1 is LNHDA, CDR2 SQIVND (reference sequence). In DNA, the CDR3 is TGTGCCAGCAACGACAGAAGGGGCAATCAGCCCCAGCATTTT. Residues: CASNDRRGNQPQHF.

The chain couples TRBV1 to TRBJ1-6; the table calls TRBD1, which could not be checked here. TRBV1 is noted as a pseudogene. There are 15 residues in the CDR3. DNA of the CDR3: TGCACCAGCCGCGGACAGGCCATATCCGATTCACCCCTCCACTTT. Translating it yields CTSRGQAISDSPLHF.

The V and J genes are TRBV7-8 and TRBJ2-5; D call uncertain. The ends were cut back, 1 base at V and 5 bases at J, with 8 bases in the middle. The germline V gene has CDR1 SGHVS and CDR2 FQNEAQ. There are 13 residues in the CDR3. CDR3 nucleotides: TGTGCCAGCAGCTTAGGTTTCAGGGAGACCCAGTACTTC. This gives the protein CASSLGFRETQYF. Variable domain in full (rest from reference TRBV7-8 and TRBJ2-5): GAGVSQSPRYKVAKRGQDVALRCDPISGHVSLFWYQQALGQGPEFLTYFQNEAQLDKSGLPSDRFFAERPEGSVSTLKIQRTQQEDSAVYLCASSLGFRETQYFGPGTRLLVL.

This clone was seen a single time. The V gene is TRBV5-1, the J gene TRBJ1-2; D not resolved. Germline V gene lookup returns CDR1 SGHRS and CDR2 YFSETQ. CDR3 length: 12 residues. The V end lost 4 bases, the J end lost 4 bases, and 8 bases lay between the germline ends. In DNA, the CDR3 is TGCGCCAGCAGCGTAGATTTCTATGGCTACACCTTC. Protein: CASSVDFYGYTF.

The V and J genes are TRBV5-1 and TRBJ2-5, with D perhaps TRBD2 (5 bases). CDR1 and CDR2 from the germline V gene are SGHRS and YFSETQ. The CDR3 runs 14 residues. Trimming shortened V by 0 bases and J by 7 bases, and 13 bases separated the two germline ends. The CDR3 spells CASSLESLRGTQYF. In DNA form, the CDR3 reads TGCGCCAGCAGCTTGGAGTCCCTCCGGGGGACCCAGTACTTC.

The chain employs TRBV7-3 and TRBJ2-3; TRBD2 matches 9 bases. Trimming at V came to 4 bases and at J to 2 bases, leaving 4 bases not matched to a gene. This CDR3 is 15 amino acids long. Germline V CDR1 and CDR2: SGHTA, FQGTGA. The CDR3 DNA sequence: TGTGCCAGCAGCTCGACTAGCGGCTACACAGATACGCAGTATTTT. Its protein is CASSSTSGYTDTQYF.

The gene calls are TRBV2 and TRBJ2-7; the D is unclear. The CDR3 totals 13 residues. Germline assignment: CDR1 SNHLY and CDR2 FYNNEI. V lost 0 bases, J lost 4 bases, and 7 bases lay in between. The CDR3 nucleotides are TGTGCCAGCAGTGAAGCGCTAAAATACGAGCAGTACTTC. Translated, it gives CASSEALKYEQYF.

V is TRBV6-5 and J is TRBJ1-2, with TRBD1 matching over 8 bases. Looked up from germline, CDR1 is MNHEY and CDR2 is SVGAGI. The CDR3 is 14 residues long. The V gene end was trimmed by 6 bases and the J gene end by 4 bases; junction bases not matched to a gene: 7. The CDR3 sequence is CASSVLGTGYGYTF. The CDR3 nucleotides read TGTGCCAGCAGCGTGTTGGGGACAGGCTATGGCTACACCTTC.

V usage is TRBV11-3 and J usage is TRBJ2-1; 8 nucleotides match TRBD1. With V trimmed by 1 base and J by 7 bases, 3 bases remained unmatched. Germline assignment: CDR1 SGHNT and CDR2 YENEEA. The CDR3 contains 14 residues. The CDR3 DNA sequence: TGTGCCAGCAGCTTAGGGACAGGGTCGAATGAGCAGTTCTTC. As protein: CASSLGTGSNEQFF. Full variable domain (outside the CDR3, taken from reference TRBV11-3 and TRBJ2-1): EAGVVQSPRYKIIEKKQPVAFWCNPISGHNTLYWYLQNLGQGPELLIRYENEEAVDDSQLPKDRFSAERLKGVDSTLKIQPAELGDSAVYLCASSLGTGSNEQFFGPGTRLTVL.

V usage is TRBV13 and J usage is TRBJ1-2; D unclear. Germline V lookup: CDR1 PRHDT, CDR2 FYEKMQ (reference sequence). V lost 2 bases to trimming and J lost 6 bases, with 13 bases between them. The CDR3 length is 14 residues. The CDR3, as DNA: TGTGCCAGCAGCTTAAGTGTGACATCGGATGGCTACACCTTC. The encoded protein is CASSLSVTSDGYTF. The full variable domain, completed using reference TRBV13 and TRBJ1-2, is AAGVIQSPRHLIKEKRETATLKCYPIPRHDTVYWYQQGPGQDPQFLISFYEKMQSDKGSIPDRFSAQQFSDYHSELNMSSLELGDSALYFCASSLSVTSDGYTFGSGTRLTVV.

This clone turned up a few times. The CDR3 DNA sequence: TGTGCCATCAGTGATCCTAGGGACAGGGGAAACACCATATATTTT. This encodes CAISDPRDRGNTIYF. The chain joins TRBV10-3 to TRBJ1-3, with 8 positions matching TRBD1. The CDR3 runs 15 residues. Losses at the gene ends were 3 bases for V and 4 bases for J; bases not matched to a gene: 5. Germline CDR1 reads ENHRY; CDR2 reads SYGVKD.

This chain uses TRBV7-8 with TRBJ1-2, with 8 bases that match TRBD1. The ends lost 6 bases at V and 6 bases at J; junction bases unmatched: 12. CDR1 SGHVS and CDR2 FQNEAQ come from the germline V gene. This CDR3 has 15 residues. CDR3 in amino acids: CASSYGRGLGDGYTF. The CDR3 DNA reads TGTGCCAGCAGTTACGGCAGGGGGCTCGGAGATGGCTACACCTTC.

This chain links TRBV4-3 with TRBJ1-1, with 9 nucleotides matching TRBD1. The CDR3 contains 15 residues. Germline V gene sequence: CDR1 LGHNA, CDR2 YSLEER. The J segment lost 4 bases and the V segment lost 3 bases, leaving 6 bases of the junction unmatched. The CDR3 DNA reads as TGCGCCAGCAGCCATGGGGACAGGGAGACCACTGAAGCTTTCTTT. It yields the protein CASSHGDRETTEAFF.

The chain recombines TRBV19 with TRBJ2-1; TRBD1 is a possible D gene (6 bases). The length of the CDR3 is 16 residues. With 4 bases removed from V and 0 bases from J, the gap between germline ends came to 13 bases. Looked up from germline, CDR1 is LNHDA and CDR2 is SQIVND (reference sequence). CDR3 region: CASSKKQGNSYNEQFF. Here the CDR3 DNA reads TGTGCCAGTAGTAAGAAACAGGGAAACTCCTACAATGAGCAGTTCTTC.

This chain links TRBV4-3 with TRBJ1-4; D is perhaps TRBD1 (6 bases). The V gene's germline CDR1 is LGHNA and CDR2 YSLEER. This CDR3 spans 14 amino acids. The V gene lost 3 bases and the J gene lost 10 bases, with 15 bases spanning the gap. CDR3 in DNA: TGCGCCAGCAGCCAGTCACAGGGATACGGAAAACTGTTTTTT. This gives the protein CASSQSQGYGKLFF.

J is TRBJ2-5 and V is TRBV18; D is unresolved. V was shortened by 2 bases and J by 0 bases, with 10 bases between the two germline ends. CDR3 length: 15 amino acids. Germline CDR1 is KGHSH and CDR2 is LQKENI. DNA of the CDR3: TGTGCCAGCTCACCAGGCCGTCTCTACCAAGAGACCCAGTACTTC. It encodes CASSPGRLYQETQYF. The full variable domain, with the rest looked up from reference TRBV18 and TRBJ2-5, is NAGVMQNPRHLVRRRGQEARLRCSPMKGHSHVYWYRQLPEEGLKFMVYLQKENIIDESGMPKERFSAEFPKEGPSILRIQQVVRGDSAAYFCASSPGRLYQETQYFGPGTRLLVL.

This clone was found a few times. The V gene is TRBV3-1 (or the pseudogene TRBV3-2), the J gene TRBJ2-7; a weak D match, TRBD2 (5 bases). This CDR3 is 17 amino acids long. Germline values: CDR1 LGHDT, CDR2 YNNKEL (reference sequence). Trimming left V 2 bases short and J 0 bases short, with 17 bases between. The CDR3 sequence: CASSQWLALSGSYEQYF. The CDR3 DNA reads TGTGCCAGCAGCCAATGGCTAGCCCTCTCGGGCTCCTACGAGCAGTACTTC.

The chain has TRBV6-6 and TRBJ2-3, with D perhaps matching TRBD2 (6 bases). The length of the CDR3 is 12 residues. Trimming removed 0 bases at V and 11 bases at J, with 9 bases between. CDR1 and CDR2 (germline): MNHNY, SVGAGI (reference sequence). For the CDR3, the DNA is TGTGCCAGCAGTTACTCACGGGGAGGGCAGTATTTT. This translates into CASSYSRGGQYF.

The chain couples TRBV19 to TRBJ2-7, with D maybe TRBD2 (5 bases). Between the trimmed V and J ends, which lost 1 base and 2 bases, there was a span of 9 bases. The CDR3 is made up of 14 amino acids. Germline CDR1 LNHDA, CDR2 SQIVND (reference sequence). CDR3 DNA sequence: TGTGCCAGTAGTATAGGGCCTAGCCCCTACGAGCAGTACTTC. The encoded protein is CASSIGPSPYEQYF.

CDR3 sequence (DNA): TGTGCCAGCAGCCAAGGAGAGGGTCTCAGGGGCTACACCTTC. Translating gives CASSQGEGLRGYTF. This chain uses TRBV3-1 (or the pseudogene TRBV3-2) with TRBJ1-2; D unresolved. CDR3 size: 14 residues. Germline lookup yields CDR1 LGHDT and CDR2 YNNKEL (reference sequence). V was trimmed by 1 base and J by 8 bases, leaving 14 bases between them.

CDR3 bases: TGTGCCAGCAGCGACCGAGCGGGATCAGTTACGCAGTATTTT. Protein: CASSDRAGSVTQYF. V and J are TRBV14 and TRBJ2-3, with 7 bases identical to TRBD2. In germline, CDR1 is SGHDN, CDR2 FVKESK. The length of the CDR3 is 14 residues. The junction had 10 bases not matched to a gene; V was cut back by 5 bases and J by 8 bases. The full variable domain, with the rest looked up from reference TRBV14 and TRBJ2-3, is EAGVTQFPSHSVIEKGQTVTLRCDPISGHDNLYWYRRVMGKEIKFLLHFVKESKQDESGMPNNRFLAERTGGTYSTLKVQPAELEDSGVYFCASSDRAGSVTQYFGPGTRLTVL.